The entry below gives a single T cell receptor (beta chain) sequence along with its context. The sample comes from a study of blood T cell repertoires in COVID-19. The wider study: The origin of the acute and convalescent COVID-19 samples was the United States, Italy and Spain. PBMCs, B-cell-depleted T cells, or T cells provided the cDNA or gDNA that made up the material.

Trimming stripped 4 bases from V and 3 bases from J, with 15 bases between. Per the germline V gene, CDR1 is LNHDA and CDR2 is SQIVND (reference sequence). The CDR3 consists of 16 residues. Authors' data handling: Counts of nucleated cells, estimated from reference gene primer amplification, were obtained. Sequencing was performed with immunoSEQ multiplex PCR; in TCRdb, only in-frame clones are kept and a portion is missing. Clone size and the V and J calls come from that table; the DNA yielded D and trimming. The repertoire holds some 230,000 clones, approximately 85% seen once, with around 0.97% in the top ten.

The sequence was collected from a man in his forties with acute or convalescent COVID-19. The material sequenced was peripheral blood. This chain joins TRBV19 and TRBJ2-2; possible D gene TRBD1, 5 bases. CDR3: CASSRGPDTDTGELFF. The DNA for the CDR3 is TGTGCCAGTAGTAGGGGCCCCGACACTGACACCGGGGAGCTGTTTTTT.